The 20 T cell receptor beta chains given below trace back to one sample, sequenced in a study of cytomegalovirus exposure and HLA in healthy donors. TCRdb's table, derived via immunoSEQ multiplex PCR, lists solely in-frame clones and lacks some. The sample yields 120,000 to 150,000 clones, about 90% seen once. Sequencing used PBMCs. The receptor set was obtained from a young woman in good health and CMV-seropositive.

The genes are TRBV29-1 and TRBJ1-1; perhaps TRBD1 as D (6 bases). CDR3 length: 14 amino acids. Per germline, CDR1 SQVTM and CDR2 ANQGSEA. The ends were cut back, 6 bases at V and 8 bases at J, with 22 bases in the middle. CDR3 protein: CSVGSLDRTPEAFF. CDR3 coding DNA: TGCAGCGTGGGATCCCTAGACAGGACCCCCGAAGCTTTCTTT.

The chain's CDR3 is CASTFGAVAGSGANVLTF. DNA of the CDR3: TGTGCCAGCACCTTTGGAGCGGTCGCCGGCTCTGGGGCCAACGTCCTGACTTTC. This rearrangement joins TRBV7-2 to TRBJ2-6, with a weak D call TRBD2 (5 bases). V gave up 7 bases and J gave up 0 bases, with 19 bases separating them. The CDR3 contains 18 residues. Germline CDR1 reads SGHTA; CDR2 reads FQGNSA.

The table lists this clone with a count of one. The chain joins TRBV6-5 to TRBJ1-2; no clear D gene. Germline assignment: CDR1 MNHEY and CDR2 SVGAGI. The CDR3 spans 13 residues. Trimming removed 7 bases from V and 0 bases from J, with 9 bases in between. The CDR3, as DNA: TGTGCCAGCAACCCTACTGCTAACTATGGCTACACCTTC. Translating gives CASNPTANYGYTF.

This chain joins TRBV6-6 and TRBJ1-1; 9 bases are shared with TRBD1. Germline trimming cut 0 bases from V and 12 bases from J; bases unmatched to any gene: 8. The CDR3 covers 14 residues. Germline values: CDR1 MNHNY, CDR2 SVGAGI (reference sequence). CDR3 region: CASSYSGQGMTTFF. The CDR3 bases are TGTGCCAGCAGTTACTCGGGACAGGGTATGACAACTTTCTTT.

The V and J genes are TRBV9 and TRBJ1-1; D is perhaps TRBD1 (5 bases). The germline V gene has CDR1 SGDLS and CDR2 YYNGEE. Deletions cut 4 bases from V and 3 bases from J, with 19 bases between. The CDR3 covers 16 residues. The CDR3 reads CASSPGPGKGDTEAFF. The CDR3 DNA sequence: TGTGCCAGCAGCCCTGGCCCAGGGAAAGGGGACACTGAAGCTTTCTTT.

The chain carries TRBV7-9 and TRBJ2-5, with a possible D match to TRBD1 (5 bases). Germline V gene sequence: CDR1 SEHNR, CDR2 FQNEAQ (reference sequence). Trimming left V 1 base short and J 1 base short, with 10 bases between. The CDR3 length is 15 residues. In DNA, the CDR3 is TGTGCCAGCAGCTTAGGTAGGGGCCTCCAAGAGACCCAGTACTTC. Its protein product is CASSLGRGLQETQYF.

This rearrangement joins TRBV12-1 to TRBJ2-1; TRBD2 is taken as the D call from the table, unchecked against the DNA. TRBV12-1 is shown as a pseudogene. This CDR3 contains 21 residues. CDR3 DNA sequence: TGTGCCAGCAGCTCAAGGGTCCGAGCTAGCGGGAGCGCGAACTGGAGCGATGAGCAGTTCTTC. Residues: CASSSRVRASGSANWSDEQFF.

The CDR3 nucleotides read TGTGCCAGCAGCTTAAAGAGCGGGGGGTACCAAGAGACCCAGTACTTC. Amino acids: CASSLKSGGYQETQYF. The chain combines TRBV7-9 with TRBJ2-5; the match to TRBD2 covers 9 bases. V was clipped by 2 bases and J by 0 bases; unmatched bases: 4. The CDR3 totals 16 residues. Germline values: CDR1 SEHNR, CDR2 FQNEAQ (reference sequence). The full variable domain, rest sourced from reference TRBV7-9 and TRBJ2-5, is DTGVSQNPRHKITKRGQNVTFRCDPISEHNRLYWYRQTLGQGPEFLTYFQNEAQLEKSRLLSDRFSAERPKGSFSTLEIQRTEQGDSAMYLCASSLKSGGYQETQYFGPGTRLLVL.

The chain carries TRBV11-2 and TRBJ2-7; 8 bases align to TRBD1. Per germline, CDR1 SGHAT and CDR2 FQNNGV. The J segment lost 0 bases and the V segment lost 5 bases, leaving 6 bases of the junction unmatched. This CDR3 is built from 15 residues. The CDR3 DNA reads TGTGCCAGCAGCCTTCCGACAGGGGTCTCCTACGAGCAGTACTTC. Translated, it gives CASSLPTGVSYEQYF.

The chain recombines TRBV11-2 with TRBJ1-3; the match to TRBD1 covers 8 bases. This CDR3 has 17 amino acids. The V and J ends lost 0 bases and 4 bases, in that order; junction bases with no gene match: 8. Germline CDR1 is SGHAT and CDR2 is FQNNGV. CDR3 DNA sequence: TGTGCCAGCAGCTTAGATCGTCCGACAGGGGAAGGAAACACCATATATTTT. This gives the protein CASSLDRPTGEGNTIYF. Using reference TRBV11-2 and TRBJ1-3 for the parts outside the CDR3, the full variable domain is EAGVAQSPRYKIIEKRQSVAFWCNPISGHATLYWYQQILGQGPKLLIQFQNNGVVDDSQLPKDRFSAERLKGVDSTLKIQPAKLEDSAVYLCASSLDRPTGEGNTIYFGEGSWLTVV.

CDR3 DNA: TGTGCCAGCAGTGAAAGACTAGCGCCCTACAATGAGCAGTTCTTC. Translation gives CASSERLAPYNEQFF. The V call is TRBV6-4, the J call TRBJ2-1; 8 bases are a match to TRBD2. V dropped 3 bases and J dropped 2; count of bases not matched to a gene: 3. The CDR3 has 15 amino acids. CDR1 MRHNA and CDR2 SNTAGT come from the germline V gene.

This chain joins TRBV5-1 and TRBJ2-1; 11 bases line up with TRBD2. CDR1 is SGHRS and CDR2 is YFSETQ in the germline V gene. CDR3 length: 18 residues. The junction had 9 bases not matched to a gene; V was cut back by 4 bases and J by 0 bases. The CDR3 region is CASSPGTSGRSSYNEQFF. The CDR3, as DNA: TGCGCCAGCAGCCCCGGGACTAGCGGTAGGAGCTCCTACAATGAGCAGTTCTTC.

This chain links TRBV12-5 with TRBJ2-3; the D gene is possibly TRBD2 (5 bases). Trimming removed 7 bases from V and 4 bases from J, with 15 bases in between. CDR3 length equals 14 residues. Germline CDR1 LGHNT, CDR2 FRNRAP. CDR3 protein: CASAWGDPPDTQYF. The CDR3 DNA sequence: TGTGCTAGTGCTTGGGGAGACCCCCCAGATACGCAGTATTTT. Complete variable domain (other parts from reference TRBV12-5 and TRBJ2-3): DARVTQTPRHKVTEMGQEVTMRCQPILGHNTVFWYRQTMMQGLELLAYFRNRAPLDDSGMPKDRFSAEMPDATLATLKIQPSEPRDSAVYFCASAWGDPPDTQYFGPGTRLTVL.

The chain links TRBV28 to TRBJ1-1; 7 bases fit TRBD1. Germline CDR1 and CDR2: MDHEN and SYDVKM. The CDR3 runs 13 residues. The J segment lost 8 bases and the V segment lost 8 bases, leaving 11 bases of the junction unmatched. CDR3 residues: CASRDSGSPEAFF. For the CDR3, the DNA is TGTGCCAGCCGGGACAGCGGCTCACCCGAAGCTTTCTTT.

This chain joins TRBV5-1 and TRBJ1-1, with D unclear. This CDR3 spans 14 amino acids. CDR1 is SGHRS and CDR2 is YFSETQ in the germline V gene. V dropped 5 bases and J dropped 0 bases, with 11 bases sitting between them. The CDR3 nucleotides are TGCGCCAGCAGTTACGGAGCCATGAACACTGAAGCTTTCTTT. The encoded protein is CASSYGAMNTEAFF.

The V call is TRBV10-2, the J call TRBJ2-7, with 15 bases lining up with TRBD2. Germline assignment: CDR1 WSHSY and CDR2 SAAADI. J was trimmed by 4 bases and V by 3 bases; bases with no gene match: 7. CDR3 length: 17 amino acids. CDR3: CASSDWTSGRAGYEQYF. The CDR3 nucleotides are TGCGCCAGCAGTGACTGGACTAGCGGGAGGGCCGGGTACGAGCAGTACTTC.

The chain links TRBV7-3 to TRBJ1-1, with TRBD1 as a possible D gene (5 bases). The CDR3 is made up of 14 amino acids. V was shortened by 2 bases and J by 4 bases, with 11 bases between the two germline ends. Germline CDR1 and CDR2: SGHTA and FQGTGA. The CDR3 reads CASSLQGGGTEAFF. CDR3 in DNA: TGTGCCAGCAGCTTACAGGGTGGTGGCACTGAAGCTTTCTTT.

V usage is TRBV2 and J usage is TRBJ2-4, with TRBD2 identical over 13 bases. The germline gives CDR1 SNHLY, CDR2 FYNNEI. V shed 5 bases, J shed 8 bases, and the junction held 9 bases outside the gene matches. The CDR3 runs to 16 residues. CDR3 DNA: TGTGCCAGCAGTCGGACTAGCGGGGGTGTTGCAGACATTCAGTACTTC. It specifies CASSRTSGGVADIQYF.

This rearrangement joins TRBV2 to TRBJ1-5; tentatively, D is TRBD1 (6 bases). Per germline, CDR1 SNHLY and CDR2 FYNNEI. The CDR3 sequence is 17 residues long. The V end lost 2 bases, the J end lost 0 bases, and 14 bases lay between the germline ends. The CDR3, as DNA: TGTGCCAGCAGTGAATCTGGGACACTCAATAGCAATCAGCCCCAGCATTTT. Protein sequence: CASSESGTLNSNQPQHF.

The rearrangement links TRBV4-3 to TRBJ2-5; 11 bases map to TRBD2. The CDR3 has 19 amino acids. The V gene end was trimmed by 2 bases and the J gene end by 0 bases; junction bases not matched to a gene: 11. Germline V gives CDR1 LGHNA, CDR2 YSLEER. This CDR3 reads CASSQTLLAGAMYQETQYF. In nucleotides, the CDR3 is TGCGCCAGCAGCCAAACTTTACTAGCGGGGGCCATGTACCAAGAGACCCAGTACTTC.